The rows below give T cell receptor beta chains drawn from one sample of a study of naive and memory T cell subsets. One entry per CDR3 protein results from TCRdb running MiXCR on the UMI-ligation and nested PCR reads. The sample has over 15,000 distinct CDR3 sequences, roughly 9.8% seen once. The sequences come from skin, collected from a tuberculin skin test site. Receptor source: an adult in good health. The CDR3 runs from the conserved cysteine through the conserved F or W. D genes are given only for firm matches. Size values are once, few and many counts, or a class for expanded clones, and some rows have none.

j_call | d_call | clone_size | v_call | cdr3_aa | cdr3_nt
TRBJ2-3 | - | medium-sized | TRBV29-1 | CSVETGTDTQYF | TGCAGCGTTGAAACAGGCACAGATACGCAGTATTTT
TRBJ1-1 | - | many | TRBV20-1 | CSATYQVPNTEAFF | TGCAGTGCCACCTACCAGGTTCCGAACACTGAAGCTTTCTTT
TRBJ2-7 | - | many | TRBV3-1 | CASSQLRISGSGQYF | TGTGCCAGCAGCCAGCTCCGAATATCAGGTTCAGGGCAGTACTTC
TRBJ1-3 | - | - | TRBV20-1 | CSAVSQVKSDTIYF | TGCAGTGCCGTAAGCCAGGTCAAATCAGACACCATATATTTT
TRBJ2-3 | TRBD1 | - | TRBV6-5 | CASSFDRETDTQYF | TGTGCCAGCAGTTTCGACAGGGAAACAGATACGCAGTATTTT
TRBJ1-5 | - | few | TRBV6-5 | CASSYTTGSDQPQHF | TGTGCCAGCAGTTATACGACAGGATCTGATCAGCCCCAGCATTTT
TRBJ2-7 | TRBD1 | many | TRBV7-8 | CASSAAGTGVYEQYF | TGTGCCAGCAGCGCGGCCGGGACAGGGGTTTACGAGCAGTACTTC
TRBJ1-6 | - | many | TRBV7-2 | CASSLGLGRTNSPLHF | TGTGCCAGCAGCTTAGGGTTGGGGCGAACGAATTCACCCCTCCACTTT
TRBJ2-3 | - | many | TRBV4-2 | CASSQGEITDTQYF | TGTGCCAGCAGCCAGGGGGAGATCACAGATACGCAGTATTTT
TRBJ2-3 | TRBD2 | many | TRBV9 | CASSAISSGGASDTQYF | TGTGCCAGCAGCGCCATTTCTAGCGGGGGGGCGTCCGATACGCAGTATTTT
TRBJ1-1 | TRBD1 | - | TRBV28 | CASSSPTGWSTEAFF | TGTGCCAGCAGTTCTCCGACAGGGTGGAGCACTGAAGCTTTCTTT
TRBJ2-2 | TRBD1 | many | TRBV6-5 | CASSYSGTAHTGELFF | TGTGCCAGCAGTTACTCCGGGACAGCGCACACCGGGGAGCTGTTTTTT
TRBJ2-6 | TRBD2 | many | TRBV7-8 | CASSPWGGGSGANVLTF | TGTGCCAGCAGCCCGTGGGGCGGGGGCTCTGGGGCCAACGTCCTGACTTTC
TRBJ1-2 | - | many | TRBV20-1 | CSARALGGANYGYTF | TGCAGTGCTAGAGCTTTGGGGGGCGCTAACTATGGCTACACCTTC
TRBJ2-4 | - | few | TRBV6-6 | CASNVPPINIQYF | TGTGCCAGCAACGTCCCCCCCATCAACATTCAGTACTTC
TRBJ1-1 | - | many | TRBV7-2 | CASSWQGYTEAFF | TGTGCCAGCAGCTGGCAGGGGTACACTGAAGCTTTCTTT
TRBJ2-1 | - | few | TRBV19 | CASSPGTRSYNEQFF | TGTGCCAGTAGCCCGGGAACGAGATCCTACAATGAGCAGTTCTTC
TRBJ2-3 | - | - | TRBV28 | CASIGGYNTDTQYF | TGTGCCAGCATCGGGGGTTATAACACAGATACGCAGTATTTT
TRBJ1-2 | - | medium-sized | TRBV4-3 | CASSHLTGPNGGYTF | TGCGCCAGCAGCCACTTGACAGGTCCCAATGGTGGCTACACCTTC
TRBJ2-3 | TRBD2 | large | TRBV11-1 | CASSPGVAGEDTQYF | TGTGCCAGCAGCCCCGGGGTAGCGGGAGAAGATACGCAGTATTTT
TRBJ2-1 | TRBD1 | - | TRBV12-3/TRBV12-4 | CASNRGNEQFF | TGTGCCAGCAACAGGGGAAATGAGCAGTTCTTC
TRBJ2-7 | - | medium-sized | TRBV28 | CASSFGESRFYEQYF | TGTGCCAGCAGTTTCGGGGAGTCCCGGTTCTACGAGCAGTACTTC
TRBJ1-1 | - | few | TRBV6-1 | CASSDGWGEAFF | TGTGCCAGCAGTGATGGGTGGGGTGAAGCTTTCTTT
TRBJ2-3 | - | medium-sized | TRBV7-2 | CASRWGTPGTDTQYF | TGTGCCAGCAGGTGGGGGACCCCCGGCACAGATACGCAGTATTTT
TRBJ2-5 | - | - | TRBV30 | CAWSVGRAETQYF | TGTGCCTGGAGTGTAGGGCGGGCAGAGACCCAGTACTTC
TRBJ2-1 | - | few | TRBV6-2/TRBV6-3 | CASTTRNRYSYNEQFF | TGTGCCAGCACCACCCGAAACAGGTATTCCTACAATGAGCAGTTCTTC
TRBJ2-7 | TRBD2 | many | TRBV5-1 | CASSFSSGGEYEQYF | TGCGCCAGCAGCTTCTCTAGCGGAGGGGAGTACGAGCAGTACTTC
TRBJ1-1 | - | many | TRBV6-2/TRBV6-3 | CASSYWQKNTEAFF | TGTGCCAGCAGTTATTGGCAGAAGAACACTGAAGCTTTCTTT
TRBJ2-1 | TRBD1 | few | TRBV14 | CASSHWRRTGVSYNEQFF | TGTGCCAGCAGCCACTGGCGCCGAACAGGGGTGTCCTACAATGAGCAGTTCTTC
TRBJ2-5 | - | many | TRBV21-1 | CASSKASGVNKETQYF | TGTGCCAGCAGCAAAGCCTCCGGCGTGAATAAAGAGACCCAGTACTTC
TRBJ2-7 | - | many | TRBV29-1 | CSVSFGPYEQYF | TGCAGCGTTTCTTTCGGACCCTACGAGCAGTACTTC
TRBJ2-7 | - | medium-sized | TRBV4-3 | CASSQESWGSFEQYF | TGCGCCAGCAGCCAAGAGAGCTGGGGGTCCTTCGAGCAGTACTTC
TRBJ2-3 | - | - | TRBV20-1 | CSARDHFGRVGTDTQYF | TGCAGTGCTAGAGATCATTTTGGCAGGGTGGGCACAGATACGCAGTATTTT
TRBJ2-5 | - | medium-sized | TRBV7-9 | CASSAKYQETQYF | TGTGCCAGCAGCGCTAAGTACCAAGAGACCCAGTACTTC
TRBJ2-3 | - | many | TRBV7-2 | CASSRARTDTQYF | TGTGCCAGCAGCCGTGCAAGGACAGATACGCAGTATTTT
TRBJ2-5 | TRBD1 | medium-sized | TRBV6-6 | CASSYSTGQETQYF | TGTGCCAGCAGTTACTCGACAGGGCAAGAGACCCAGTACTTC
TRBJ2-5 | - | - | TRBV7-8 | CASISPVQETQYF | TGTGCCAGCATTTCCCCGGTCCAAGAGACCCAGTACTTC
TRBJ2-5 | - | many | TRBV6-2/TRBV6-3 | CASTSTVKLGTQYF | TGTGCCAGCACCTCGACAGTGAAGCTGGGGACCCAGTACTTC
TRBJ2-7 | TRBD2 | many | TRBV5-1 | CASSLGWTSGSSSYEQYF | TGCGCCAGCAGCTTGGGATGGACTAGCGGGAGCAGCTCCTACGAGCAGTACTTC
TRBJ2-1 | - | many | TRBV10-2 | CASSMQVGYEQFF | TGCGCCAGCAGTATGCAGGTTGGGTATGAGCAGTTCTTC
TRBJ2-7 | - | medium-sized | TRBV6-5 | CASSYTQDFEQYF | TGTGCCAGCAGTTACACACAGGACTTCGAGCAGTACTTC
TRBJ2-5 | - | few | TRBV16 | CASSQGSQETQYF | TGTGCCAGCAGCCAAGGTTCTCAAGAGACCCAGTACTTC
TRBJ2-5 | - | few | TRBV5-1 | CASSLRSGEETQYF | TGCGCCAGCAGCTTGAGATCAGGGGAGGAGACCCAGTACTTC
TRBJ1-5 | - | many | TRBV20-1 | CSARPNQDINQPQHF | TGCAGTGCTAGACCTAACCAGGACATCAATCAGCCCCAGCATTTT
TRBJ2-4 | TRBD2 | large | TRBV28 | CASSLTPSGWGIQYF | TGTGCCAGCAGCCTCACCCCTAGCGGGTGGGGGATTCAGTACTTC